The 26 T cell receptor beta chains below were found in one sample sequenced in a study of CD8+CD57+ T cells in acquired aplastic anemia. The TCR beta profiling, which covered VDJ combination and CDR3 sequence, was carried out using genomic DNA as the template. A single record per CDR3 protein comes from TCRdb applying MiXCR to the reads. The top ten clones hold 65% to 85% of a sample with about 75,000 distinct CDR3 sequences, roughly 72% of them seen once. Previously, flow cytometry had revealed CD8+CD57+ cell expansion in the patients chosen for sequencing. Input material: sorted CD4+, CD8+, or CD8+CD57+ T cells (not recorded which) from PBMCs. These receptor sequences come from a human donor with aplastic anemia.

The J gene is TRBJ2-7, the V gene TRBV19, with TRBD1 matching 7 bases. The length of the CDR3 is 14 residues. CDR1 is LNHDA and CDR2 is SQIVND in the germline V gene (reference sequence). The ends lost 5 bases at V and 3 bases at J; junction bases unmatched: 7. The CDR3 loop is CASSVRDSDYEQYF. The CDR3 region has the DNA TGTGCCAGTAGTGTCCGGGACAGTGACTACGAGCAGTACTTC.

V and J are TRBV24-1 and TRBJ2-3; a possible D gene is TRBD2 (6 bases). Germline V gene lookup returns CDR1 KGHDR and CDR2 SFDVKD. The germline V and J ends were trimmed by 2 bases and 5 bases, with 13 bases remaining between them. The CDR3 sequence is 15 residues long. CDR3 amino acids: CATSDWAGRGDTQYF. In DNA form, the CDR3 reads TGTGCCACCAGTGATTGGGCAGGGCGGGGAGATACGCAGTATTTT.

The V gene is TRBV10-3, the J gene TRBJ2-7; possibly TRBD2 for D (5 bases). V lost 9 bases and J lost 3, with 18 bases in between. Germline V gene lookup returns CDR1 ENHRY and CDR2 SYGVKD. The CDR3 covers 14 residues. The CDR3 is CAIVEERAHYEQYF. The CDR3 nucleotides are TGTGCCATTGTGGAAGAGAGGGCTCACTACGAGCAGTACTTC.

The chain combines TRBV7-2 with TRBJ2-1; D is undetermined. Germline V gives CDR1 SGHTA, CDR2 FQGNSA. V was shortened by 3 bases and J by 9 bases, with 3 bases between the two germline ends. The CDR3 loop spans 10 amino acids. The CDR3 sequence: CASSLGEQFF. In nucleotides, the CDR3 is TGTGCCAGCAGCTTGGGTGAGCAGTTCTTC.

CDR3 in amino acids: CASSVGGRQVNEQFF. CDR3 DNA: TGTGCCAGCAGCGTAGGTGGAAGACAGGTCAATGAGCAGTTCTTC. This rearrangement joins TRBV9 to TRBJ2-1; possibly TRBD1 for D (6 bases). Trimming shortened V by 0 bases and J by 6 bases, and 13 bases separated the two germline ends. The V gene's germline CDR1 is SGDLS and CDR2 YYNGEE. There are 15 residues in the CDR3.

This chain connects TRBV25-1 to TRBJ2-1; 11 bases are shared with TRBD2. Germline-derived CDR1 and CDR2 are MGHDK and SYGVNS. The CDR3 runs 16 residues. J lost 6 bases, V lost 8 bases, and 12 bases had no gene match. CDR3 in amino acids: CASSARVTSGINEQFF. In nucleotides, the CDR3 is TGTGCCAGCTCGGCCCGGGTGACTAGCGGGATCAATGAGCAGTTCTTC.

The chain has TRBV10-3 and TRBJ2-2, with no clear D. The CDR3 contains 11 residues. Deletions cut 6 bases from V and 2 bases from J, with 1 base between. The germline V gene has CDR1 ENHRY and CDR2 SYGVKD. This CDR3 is CAIRNTGELFF. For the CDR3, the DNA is TGTGCCATCAGAAACACCGGGGAGCTGTTTTTT.

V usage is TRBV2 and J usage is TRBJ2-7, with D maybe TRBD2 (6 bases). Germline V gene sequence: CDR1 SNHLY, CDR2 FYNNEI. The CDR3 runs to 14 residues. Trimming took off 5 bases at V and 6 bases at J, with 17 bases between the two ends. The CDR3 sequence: CASSTLAWGSEQYF. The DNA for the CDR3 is TGTGCCAGCAGTACACTAGCTTGGGGTAGCGAGCAGTACTTC.

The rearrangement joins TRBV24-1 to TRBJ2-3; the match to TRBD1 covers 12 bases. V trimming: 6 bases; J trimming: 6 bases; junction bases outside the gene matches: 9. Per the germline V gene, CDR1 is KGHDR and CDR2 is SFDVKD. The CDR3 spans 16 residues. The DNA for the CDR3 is TGTGCCACCAGTATGGGACAGGGGGCTATCACGGATACGCAGTATTTT. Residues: CATSMGQGAITDTQYF.

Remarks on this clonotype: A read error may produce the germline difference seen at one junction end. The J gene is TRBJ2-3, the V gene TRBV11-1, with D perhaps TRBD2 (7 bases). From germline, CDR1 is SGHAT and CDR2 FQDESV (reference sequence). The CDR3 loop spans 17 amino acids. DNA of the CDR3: TGCGCCAGCAGCTTGATCTCCGGGGGGCAGAGGACAGATACGCAGTATTTT. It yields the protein CASSLISGGQRTDTQYF.

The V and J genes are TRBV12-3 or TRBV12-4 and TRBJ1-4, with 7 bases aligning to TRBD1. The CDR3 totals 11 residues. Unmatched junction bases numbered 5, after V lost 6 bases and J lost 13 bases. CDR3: CASSSGGTLFF. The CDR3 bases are TGTGCCAGCAGCTCAGGGGGTACACTGTTTTTT.

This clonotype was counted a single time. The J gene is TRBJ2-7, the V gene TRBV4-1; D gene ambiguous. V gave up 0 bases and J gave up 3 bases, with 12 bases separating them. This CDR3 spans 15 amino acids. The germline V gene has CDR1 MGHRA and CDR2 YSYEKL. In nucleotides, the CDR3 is TGCGCCAGCAGCCAAGAAATATCGGCAGTCTACGAGCAGTACTTC. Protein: CASSQEISAVYEQYF.

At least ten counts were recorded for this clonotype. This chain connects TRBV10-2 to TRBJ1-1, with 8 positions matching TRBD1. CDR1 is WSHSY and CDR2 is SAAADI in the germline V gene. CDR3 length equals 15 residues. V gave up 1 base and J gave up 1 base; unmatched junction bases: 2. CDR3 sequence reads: CASSEWQGANTEAFF. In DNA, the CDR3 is TGCGCCAGCAGTGAGTGGCAGGGGGCGAACACTGAAGCTTTCTTT.

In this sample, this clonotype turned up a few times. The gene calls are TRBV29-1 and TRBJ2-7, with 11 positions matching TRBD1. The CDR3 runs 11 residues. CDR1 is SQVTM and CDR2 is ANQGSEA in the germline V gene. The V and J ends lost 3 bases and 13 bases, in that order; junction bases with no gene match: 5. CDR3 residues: CSVDAGQGVYF. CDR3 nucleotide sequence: TGCAGCGTTGATGCGGGACAGGGGGTATACTTC.

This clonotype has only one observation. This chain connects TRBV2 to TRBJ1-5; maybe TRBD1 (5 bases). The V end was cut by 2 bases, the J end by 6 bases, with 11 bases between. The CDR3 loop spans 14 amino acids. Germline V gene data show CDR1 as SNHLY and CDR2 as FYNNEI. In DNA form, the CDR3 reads TGTGCCAGCAGTGAATTGGGTAGGGGTCAGCCCCAGCATTTT. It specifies CASSELGRGQPQHF.

CDR3 residues: CASSLVLRNTDTQYF. Here the CDR3 DNA reads TGTGCCAGCAGCTTAGTTCTGAGAAACACAGATACGCAGTATTTT. The rearrangement uses TRBV11-1 and TRBJ2-3; D is ambiguous. The V end lost 1 base, the J end lost 2 bases, and 10 bases lay between the germline ends. Germline CDR1 is SGHAT and CDR2 is FQDESV (reference sequence). The CDR3 runs 15 residues. The variable domain in full, completed from reference TRBV11-1 and TRBJ2-3, reads EAEVAQSPRYKITEKSQAVAFWCDPISGHATLYWYRQILGQGPELLVQFQDESVVDDSQLPKDRFSAERLKGVDSTLKIQPAELGDSAMYLCASSLVLRNTDTQYFGPGTRLTVL.

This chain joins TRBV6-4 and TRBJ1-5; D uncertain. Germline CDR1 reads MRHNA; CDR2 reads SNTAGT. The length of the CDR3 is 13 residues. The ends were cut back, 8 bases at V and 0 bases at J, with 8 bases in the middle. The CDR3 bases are TGTGCCAGCTCGAGGGATAGCAATCAGCCCCAGCATTTT. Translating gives CASSRDSNQPQHF.

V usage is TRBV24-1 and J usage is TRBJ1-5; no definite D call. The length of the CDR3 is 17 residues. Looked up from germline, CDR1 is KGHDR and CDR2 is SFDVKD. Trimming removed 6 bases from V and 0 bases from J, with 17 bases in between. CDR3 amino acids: CATSSSRGGYSNQPQHF. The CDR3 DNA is TGTGCCACCAGTAGTTCCCGCGGAGGGTATAGCAATCAGCCCCAGCATTTT.

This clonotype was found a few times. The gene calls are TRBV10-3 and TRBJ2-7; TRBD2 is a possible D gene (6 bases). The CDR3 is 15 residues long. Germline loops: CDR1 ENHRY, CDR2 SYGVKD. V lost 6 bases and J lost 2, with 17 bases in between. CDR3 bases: TGTGCCATCAGCCTTACCGGGAGCCAAACCTACGAGCAGTACTTC. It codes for CAISLTGSQTYEQYF.

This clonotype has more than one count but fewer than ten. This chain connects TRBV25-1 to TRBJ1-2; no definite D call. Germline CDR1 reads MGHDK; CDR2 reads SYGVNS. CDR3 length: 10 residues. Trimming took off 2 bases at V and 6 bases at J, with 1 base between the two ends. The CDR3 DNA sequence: TGTGCCAGCAGTGAAGATGGCTACACCTTC. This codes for CASSEDGYTF.

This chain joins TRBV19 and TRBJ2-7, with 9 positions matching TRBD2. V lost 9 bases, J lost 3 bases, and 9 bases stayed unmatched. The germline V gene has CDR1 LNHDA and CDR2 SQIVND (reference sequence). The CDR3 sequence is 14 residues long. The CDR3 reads CASAVAGVFYEQYF. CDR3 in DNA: TGTGCCAGCGCGGTAGCGGGGGTTTTCTACGAGCAGTACTTC. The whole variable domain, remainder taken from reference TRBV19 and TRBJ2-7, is DGGITQSPKYLFRKEGQNVTLSCEQNLNHDAMYWYRQDPGQGLRLIYYSQIVNDFQKGDIAEGYSVSREKKESFPLTVTSAQKNPTAFYLCASAVAGVFYEQYFGPGTRLTVT.

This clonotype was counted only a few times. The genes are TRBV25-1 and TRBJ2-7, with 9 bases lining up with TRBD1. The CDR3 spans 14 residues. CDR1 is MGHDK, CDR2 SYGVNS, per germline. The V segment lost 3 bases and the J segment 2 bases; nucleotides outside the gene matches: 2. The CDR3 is CASSEGQGPYEQYF. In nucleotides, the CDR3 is TGTGCCAGCAGTGAGGGACAGGGTCCCTACGAGCAGTACTTC.

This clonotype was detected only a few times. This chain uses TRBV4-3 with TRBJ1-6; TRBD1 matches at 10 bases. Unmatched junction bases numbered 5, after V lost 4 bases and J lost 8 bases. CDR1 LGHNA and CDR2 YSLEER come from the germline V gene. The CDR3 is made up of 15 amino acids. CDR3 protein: CASSPGTGEDSPLHF. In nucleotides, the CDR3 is TGCGCCAGCAGCCCCGGGACAGGGGAGGATTCACCCCTCCACTTT.

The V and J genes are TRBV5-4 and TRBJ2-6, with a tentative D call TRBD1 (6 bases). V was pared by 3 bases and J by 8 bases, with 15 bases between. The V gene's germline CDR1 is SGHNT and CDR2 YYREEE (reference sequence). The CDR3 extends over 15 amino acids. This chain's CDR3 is CASSWDPGTPNVLTF. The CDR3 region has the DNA TGTGCCAGCAGCTGGGACCCCGGGACACCCAACGTCCTGACTTTC.

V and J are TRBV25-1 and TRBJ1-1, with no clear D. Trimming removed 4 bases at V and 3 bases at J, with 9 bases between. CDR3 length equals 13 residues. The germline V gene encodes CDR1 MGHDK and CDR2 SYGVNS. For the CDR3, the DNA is TGTGCCAGCAGTGGCAGAGGCTACACTGAAGCTTTCTTT. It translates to CASSGRGYTEAFF.

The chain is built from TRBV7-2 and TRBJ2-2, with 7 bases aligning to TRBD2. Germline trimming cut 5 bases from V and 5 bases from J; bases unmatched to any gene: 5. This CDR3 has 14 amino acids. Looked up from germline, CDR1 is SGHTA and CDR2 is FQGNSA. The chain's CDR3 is CASSQGSGTGELFF. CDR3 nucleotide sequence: TGTGCCAGCAGCCAGGGTAGCGGGACCGGGGAGCTGTTTTTT.